This T cell receptor (beta chain) was obtained from a study of human T cells and chemical hapten exposure. TCRdb itself ran the RACE reads through MiXCR, one entry per CDR3 protein. The data show more than 30,000 distinct CDR3 sequences, around 6.5% seen once. Time point in this sample: patch test 1, 2 weeks after DPC sensitization. Stated treatment: therapeutic diphenylcyclopropenone sensitization with weekly scalp DPC. The template was total RNA from unfractionated whole blood. Only after blood had been drawn was each patch test applied. The germline V gene encodes CDR1 SGHDT and CDR2 YYEEEE. There are 15 residues in the CDR3. After removal of 4 bases from V and 0 bases from J, the junction contained 4 bases not matched to a gene.

The specimen was whole blood, collected in connection with sensitization to the hapten diphenylcyclopropenone (DPC). The receptor comes from a woman aged 25-40 years with alopecia areata. Some clones in this sample may be carry-over from other donors' samples. The rearrangement joins TRBV5-6 to TRBJ2-1, with 7 bases identical to TRBD2. CDR3 nucleotide sequence: TGTGCCAGCAGCGGGGGGGGTAGCTCCTACAATGAGCAGTTCTTC. Translated: CASSGGGSSYNEQFF.